These 13 T cell receptor beta chains were all obtained from the same sample, sequenced in a study of Graves' ophthalmopathy and Graves' hyperthyroidism. RNA transcripts were the source from which TCR beta CDR3 regions were amplified. The first-round RT-PCR employed HTBI primers together with the Qiagen OneStep RT-PCR kit. A multiplex PCR was then performed as the second round. TCRdb processed the multiplex PCR reads anew with MiXCR; each CDR3 protein has one entry. The table shows over a million distinct CDR3 sequences, with about 35% occurring only once. The source material was peripheral blood or thyroid tissue (not recorded which). These receptors were obtained from an adult man with Graves' hyperthyroidism.

This clonotype was detected only a few times. The chain has TRBV18 and TRBJ1-1, with TRBD1 matching over 8 bases. Germline values: CDR1 KGHSH, CDR2 LQKENI. With V trimmed by 3 bases and J by 7 bases, 4 bases remained unmatched. There are 13 residues in the CDR3. CDR3 loop: CASSPRTGSEAFF. As DNA, the CDR3 is TGTGCCAGCTCACCGCGGACAGGGAGTGAAGCTTTCTTT.

This clonotype showed up just a few times. V is TRBV5-5 and J is TRBJ1-5; D gene unclear. Trimming took off 4 bases at V and 2 bases at J, with 10 bases between the two ends. Germline CDR1 is SGHKS and CDR2 is YYEKEE (reference sequence). The CDR3 is made up of 14 amino acids. The CDR3 DNA follows: TGTGCCAGCAGCAGGGCCCCGGGCAATCAGCCCCAGCATTTT. Protein product: CASSRAPGNQPQHF.

The rearrangement joins TRBV2 to TRBJ1-2; a weak D match, TRBD1 (6 bases). This CDR3 comprises 14 residues. Trimming took 4 bases from V and 6 from J, leaving 15 bases between them. The germline V gene has CDR1 SNHLY and CDR2 FYNNEI. CDR3 sequence (DNA): TGTGCCAGCAGTGGTTCAGGGGTTCAGGATGGCTACACCTTC. This gives the protein CASSGSGVQDGYTF. Complete variable domain (other parts from reference TRBV2 and TRBJ1-2): EPEVTQTPSHQVTQMGQEVILRCVPISNHLYFYWYRQILGQKVEFLVSFYNNEISEKSEIFDDQFSVERPDGSNFTLKIRSTKLEDSAMYFCASSGSGVQDGYTFGSGTRLTVV.

The CDR3 bases are TGCAGTGCTAGGGCCCCGGGGGGTTCGGTTGGTACGTCTGAAGCTTTCTTT. Translation: CSARAPGGSVGTSEAFF. V usage is TRBV20-1 and J usage is TRBJ1-1; perhaps TRBD1 as D (5 bases). The germline gives CDR1 DFQATT, CDR2 SNEGSKA (reference sequence). This CDR3 spans 17 amino acids. V shed 3 bases and J shed 6 bases, with 26 bases lying between them.

As regards this clonotype: Being one base from a much bigger clone, this may be a read error. V is TRBV11-2 and J is TRBJ2-5; 10 nucleotides agree with TRBD2. CDR3 length equals 16 residues. Germline V lookup: CDR1 SGHAT, CDR2 FQNNGV. CDR3 amino acids: CAGSLGLAERQETQYF. The DNA for the CDR3 is TGTGCCGGCAGCCTAGGACTAGCGGAAAGACAAGAGACCCAGTACTTC.

V and J are TRBV28 and TRBJ2-7; D call uncertain. CDR3 length: 13 amino acids. Trimming removed 2 bases from V and 0 bases from J, with 5 bases in between. Germline V lookup: CDR1 MDHEN, CDR2 SYDVKM. CDR3 in amino acids: CASSLQNSYEQYF. The DNA of the CDR3 is TGTGCCAGCAGTTTACAGAACTCCTACGAGCAGTACTTC. The entire variable domain, with the rest obtained from reference TRBV28 and TRBJ2-7, is as follows: DVKVTQSSRYLVKRTGEKVFLECVQDMDHENMFWYRQDPGLGLRLIYFSYDVKMKEKGDIPEGYSVSREKKERFSLILESASTNQTSMYLCASSLQNSYEQYFGPGTRLTVT.

This clonotype was seen only a few times. The J gene is TRBJ2-2, the V gene TRBV7-9, with a weak D call TRBD1 (5 bases). Trimming took 5 bases from V and 5 from J, leaving 12 bases between them. The CDR3 has 14 amino acids. The germline V gene has CDR1 SEHNR and CDR2 FQNEAQ (reference sequence). The CDR3 bases are TGTGCCAGCAGCCGAAAAGGGGAAACCGGGGAGCTGTTTTTT. Encoded protein: CASSRKGETGELFF.

In regard to this clonotype: A read error may explain this, as a much larger clone is one base away. The rearrangement joins TRBV2 to TRBJ2-2, with D possibly being TRBD1 (6 bases). Germline values: CDR1 SNHLY, CDR2 FYNNEI. CDR3 length equals 15 residues. CDR3 residues: CASLPGTLNAGELFF. CDR3 DNA sequence: TGTGCCAGTCTTCCCGGGACATTGAACGCCGGGGAGCTGTTTTTT.

J is TRBJ2-2 and V is TRBV7-9, with 9 bases aligning to TRBD2. In germline, CDR1 is SEHNR, CDR2 FQNEAQ (reference sequence). V gave up 5 bases and J gave up 6 bases; unmatched junction bases: 10. The CDR3 sequence is 16 residues long. As DNA, the CDR3 is TGTGCCAGCAGCATAGTAGCGGGAGTTGATCCCGGGGAGCTGTTTTTT. Its protein product is CASSIVAGVDPGELFF. Based on the CDR3 plus reference TRBV7-9 and TRBJ2-2, the full variable domain is DTGVSQNPRHKITKRGQNVTFRCDPISEHNRLYWYRQTLGQGPEFLTYFQNEAQLEKSRLLSDRFSAERPKGSFSTLEIQRTEQGDSAMYLCASSIVAGVDPGELFFGEGSRLTVL.

Worth noting for this clonotype: Sequence at one end of the junction differs from germline and may be a read error. The V and J genes are TRBV5-1 and TRBJ2-6; D is perhaps TRBD1 or TRBD2 (6 bases each). Germline loops: CDR1 SGHRS, CDR2 YFSETQ. The CDR3 covers 18 residues. CDR3 DNA sequence: TGTGCCAGCAGCCCAGGCCGAGGGGGGCGCGGTGGGGCCAACGTCCTGACTTTC. Translating gives CASSPGRGGRGGANVLTF.

Here the CDR3 reads CASSWQGHLGETQYF. The CDR3 coding sequence is TGCGCCAGCAGCTGGCAGGGACACCTTGGAGAGACCCAGTACTTC. The chain links TRBV5-1 to TRBJ2-5, with D possibly matching TRBD1 (6 bases). The germline gives CDR1 SGHRS, CDR2 YFSETQ. Trimming cost V 3 bases and J 4 bases, with 16 bases left between them. This CDR3 is built from 15 residues.

This sequence joins TRBV7-3 and TRBJ1-6; tentative D call: TRBD1 (6 bases). Trimming took 4 bases from V and 10 from J, leaving 11 bases between them. Germline V CDR1 and CDR2: SGHTA, FQGTGA. The CDR3 length is 13 residues. CDR3 nucleotides: TGTGCCAGCAGCTGGGACAATTCCTCACCCCTCCACTTT. It yields the protein CASSWDNSSPLHF.

V usage is TRBV15 and J usage is TRBJ1-5, with a weak D call TRBD1 (6 bases). This CDR3 is built from 17 residues. The V gene's germline CDR1 is LNHNV and CDR2 YYDKDF (reference sequence). The ends were cut back, 0 bases at V and 4 bases at J, with 16 bases in the middle. Written as DNA, the CDR3 is TGTGCCACCAGCAGAGATCGGTTGGGGGCGAATAATCAGCCCCAGCATTTT. Amino acid sequence: CATSRDRLGANNQPQHF.